This T cell receptor (beta chain) stems from a study of T cell clonality in common variable immunodeficiency. This clone was counted ten times or more. The antigen is undetermined. The read ends 3 residues before the CDR3 terminus; that terminus is restored from the germline J gene. Findings and limits, study-wide: Compared with healthy controls, CVID subjects showed increased TCRbeta clonality, mostly in about a third. Patient heterogeneity in the CVID cohort limited correlations between repertoire features and clinical complications.

TCRdb's copy holds only in-frame clones and misses some; the assay was immunoSEQ multiplex PCR. The sample shows under 45,000 clones, none of them appearing just once. CDR1 and CDR2 from the germline V gene are DFQATT and SNEGSKA (reference sequence). The CDR3 is 12 amino acids. V gave up 3 bases and J gave up 2 bases, with 7 bases separating them. The sequence was obtained from a person between 18 and 69 years old in good health. The rearrangement uses TRBV20-1 and TRBJ1-2; D possibly corresponds to TRBD1 (6 bases). Sequences were obtained from peripheral blood mononuclear cells. The CDR3 loop is CSASGQNYGYTF. The CDR3 DNA, read in part, is TGCAGTGCTAGTGGACAGAACTATGGC.